Listed below are T cell receptor beta chains from one sample, sequenced in a study of blood T cell repertoires in COVID-19. Sequencing was performed with immunoSEQ multiplex PCR; in TCRdb, only in-frame clones are kept and a portion is missing. The profile shows 150,000 to 200,000 clones, roughly 87% of them singletons. Sequenced input: peripheral blood. The receptors were sampled from a young man who had recovered from COVID-19. CDR3s include the opening cysteine and the closing phenylalanine or tryptophan. The D gene is left open where the match is weak. Some rows have no size entry. The others give once, few or many, or a class for an expanded clone.

d_gene: .; v_gene: TRBV19; j_gene: TRBJ1-1; abundance: .; CDR3aa: CASSPLGGEGTEAFF; CDR3nt: TGTGCCAGTAGTCCCTTGGGAGGGGAAGGCACTGAAGCTTTCTTT
d_gene: .; v_gene: TRBV29-1; j_gene: TRBJ2-2; abundance: .; CDR3aa: CSVAGFDTGELFF; CDR3nt: TGCAGCGTTGCCGGTTTTGACACCGGGGAGCTGTTTTTT
d_gene: TRBD1; v_gene: TRBV6-2/TRBV6-3; j_gene: TRBJ2-3; abundance: .; CDR3aa: CASSSTGIPTDTQYF; CDR3nt: TGTGCCAGCAGTTCGACAGGGATACCCACAGATACGCAGTATTTT
d_gene: TRBD1; v_gene: TRBV6-6; j_gene: TRBJ2-7; abundance: .; CDR3aa: CASTWTGAYEQYF; CDR3nt: TGTGCCAGCACCTGGACAGGGGCCTACGAGCAGTACTTC
d_gene: .; v_gene: TRBV9; j_gene: TRBJ2-1; abundance: .; CDR3aa: CASSVQGDEQFF; CDR3nt: TGTGCCAGCAGCGTACAGGGCGATGAGCAGTTCTTC
d_gene: TRBD1; v_gene: TRBV5-4; j_gene: TRBJ1-1; abundance: .; CDR3aa: CASSADGTGGEEAFF; CDR3nt: TGTGCCAGCAGCGCCGATGGGACAGGGGGCGAGGAAGCTTTCTTT
d_gene: TRBD2; v_gene: TRBV9; j_gene: TRBJ2-1; abundance: .; CDR3aa: CASSPRGTSAQEQFF; CDR3nt: TGTGCCAGCAGCCCGAGGGGGACTAGCGCGCAAGAGCAGTTCTTC
d_gene: TRBD2; v_gene: TRBV24-1; j_gene: TRBJ2-3; abundance: .; CDR3aa: CATSDWGGSTDTQYF; CDR3nt: TGTGCCACCAGTGATTGGGGCGGGAGTACAGATACGCAGTATTTT
d_gene: .; v_gene: TRBV11-2; j_gene: TRBJ2-5; abundance: .; CDR3aa: CASTKSAPGKETQYF; CDR3nt: TGTGCCAGCACCAAATCGGCGCCAGGGAAAGAGACCCAGTACTTC
d_gene: .; v_gene: TRBV6-5; j_gene: TRBJ2-5; abundance: .; CDR3aa: CASSSQGGGRTQYF; CDR3nt: TGTGCCAGCAGTTCCCAGGGAGGGGGAAGGACCCAGTACTTC
d_gene: TRBD1; v_gene: TRBV28; j_gene: TRBJ2-5; abundance: .; CDR3aa: CASRQGAGETQYF; CDR3nt: TGTGCCAGCCGTCAGGGGGCTGGAGAGACCCAGTACTTC
d_gene: .; v_gene: TRBV18; j_gene: TRBJ2-6; abundance: .; CDR3aa: CASSPFRDKESSGANVLTF; CDR3nt: TGTGCCAGCTCACCTTTTCGGGACAAGGAAAGCTCTGGGGCCAACGTCCTGACTTTC
d_gene: TRBD1; v_gene: TRBV27; j_gene: TRBJ2-7; abundance: .; CDR3aa: CASRPTGGIYEQYF; CDR3nt: TGTGCCAGCAGACCGACAGGGGGCATCTACGAGCAGTACTTC
d_gene: .; v_gene: TRBV9; j_gene: TRBJ2-6; abundance: .; CDR3aa: CASSVVPRASGANVLTF; CDR3nt: TGTGCCAGCAGCGTAGTTCCCCGAGCCTCTGGGGCCAACGTCCTGACTTTC
d_gene: .; v_gene: TRBV4-2; j_gene: TRBJ1-2; abundance: .; CDR3aa: CASSQALQYRGGYTF; CDR3nt: TGTGCCAGCAGCCAAGCCCTACAGTACCGTGGTGGCTACACCTTC
d_gene: .; v_gene: TRBV7-3; j_gene: TRBJ1-1; abundance: once; CDR3aa: CASSPGGLDEAFF; CDR3nt: TGTGCCAGCAGCCCGGGGGGCCTGGATGAAGCTTTCTTT
d_gene: TRBD1; v_gene: TRBV9; j_gene: TRBJ1-1; abundance: once; CDR3aa: CASSVVTGGNTEAFF; CDR3nt: TGTGCCAGCAGCGTAGTGACAGGGGGGAACACTGAAGCTTTCTTT
d_gene: .; v_gene: TRBV7-6; j_gene: TRBJ1-2; abundance: .; CDR3aa: CASGGTGGYGYGYTF; CDR3nt: TGTGCCAGCGGGGGAACCGGGGGGTACGGCTATGGCTACACCTTC
d_gene: TRBD1; v_gene: TRBV7-9; j_gene: TRBJ1-5; abundance: .; CDR3aa: CASSLGLGQGGQPQHF; CDR3nt: TGTGCCAGCAGCTTAGGCCTTGGACAGGGGGGTCAGCCCCAGCATTTT
d_gene: .; v_gene: TRBV19; j_gene: TRBJ1-4; abundance: .; CDR3aa: CASSIPTGGQDEKLFF; CDR3nt: TGTGCCAGTAGTATCCCAACCGGGGGGCAGGATGAAAAACTGTTTTTT
d_gene: .; v_gene: TRBV10-3; j_gene: TRBJ1-2; abundance: few; CDR3aa: CAISDTNYGYTF; CDR3nt: TGTGCCATCAGTGACACTAACTATGGCTACACCTTC
d_gene: .; v_gene: TRBV5-1; j_gene: TRBJ2-2; abundance: .; CDR3aa: CASSLEAQGNTGELFF; CDR3nt: TGCGCCAGCAGCTTGGAGGCACAGGGAAACACCGGGGAGCTGTTTTTT
d_gene: TRBD1; v_gene: TRBV7-9; j_gene: TRBJ1-4; abundance: .; CDR3aa: CATRRDSLEKLFF; CDR3nt: TGTGCCACCAGGCGGGACAGCCTTGAAAAACTGTTTTTT
d_gene: TRBD2; v_gene: TRBV6-1; j_gene: TRBJ2-2; abundance: .; CDR3aa: CASSEALGRAGELFF; CDR3nt: TGTGCCAGCAGTGAAGCGCTTGGGCGAGCGGGAGAGCTGTTTTTT
d_gene: TRBD1; v_gene: TRBV27; j_gene: TRBJ1-6; abundance: .; CDR3aa: CASRDRANSPLHF; CDR3nt: TGTGCCAGCAGGGACAGGGCCAATTCACCCCTCCACTTT
d_gene: .; v_gene: TRBV6-2/TRBV6-3; j_gene: TRBJ2-2; abundance: .; CDR3aa: CASSLRLINTGELFF; CDR3nt: TGTGCCAGCAGTTTAAGACTTATAAACACCGGGGAGCTGTTTTTT